What follows are 4 T cell receptor beta chains derived from one specimen sequenced in a study of T cells after posttransplantation cyclophosphamide. A marrow graft followed busulfan-fludarabine conditioning, with cyclophosphamide on days +3 and +4. Profiling relied on immunoSEQ multiplex PCR, and the TCRdb table lists in-frame clones only, not all of them. The sample holds about 40,000 clones, around 90% seen once. The source material was PBMCs, sampled around 60 days after allogeneic stem cell transplant with posttransplant cyclophosphamide. The receptor set was obtained from a male patient between 55 and 70 years old who received an allogeneic stem cell transplant from a related donor and was CMV-positive. Some of the T cells might come from the graft donor.

The gene calls are TRBV5-1 and TRBJ1-1, with TRBD1 identical over 7 bases. The CDR3 is made up of 18 amino acids. From germline, CDR1 is SGHRS and CDR2 YFSETQ. Trimming cost V 4 bases and J 1 base; bases outside gene matches: 16. The CDR3 sequence is CASSLIPLLTGTNTEAFF. The CDR3 coding sequence is TGCGCCAGCAGCCTGATTCCACTCCTGACAGGGACGAACACTGAAGCTTTCTTT.

The chain combines TRBV4-1 with TRBJ1-2; D is uncertain. The CDR3 length is 15 residues. The V gene lost 0 bases and the J gene lost 8 bases, with 16 bases spanning the gap. Germline CDR1 and CDR2: MGHRA and YSYEKL. The CDR3 DNA reads TGCGCCAGCAGCCAAGACTGGGTCCTACGAGGGGGCTACACCTTC. Protein product: CASSQDWVLRGGYTF.

The rearrangement joins TRBV4-1 to TRBJ2-5, with 9 bases aligning to TRBD2. J lost 3 bases, V lost 1 base, and 0 bases had no gene match. The germline CDR1 and CDR2 sequences are MGHRA and YSYEKL. The CDR3 consists of 14 residues. The CDR3 DNA reads TGCGCCAGCAGCCAAGTAGCGGGGGAAGAGACCCAGTACTTC. It is translated as CASSQVAGEETQYF.

This clone was seen once. The V and J genes are TRBV6-1 and TRBJ2-5; D may be TRBD1 (5 bases). This CDR3 has 13 residues. In germline, CDR1 is MNHNS, CDR2 SASEGT. Trimming shortened V by 1 base and J by 5 bases, and 8 bases separated the two germline ends. The CDR3 is CASSEDPGETQYF. In DNA, the CDR3 is TGTGCCAGCAGTGAAGATCCAGGGGAGACCCAGTACTTC.